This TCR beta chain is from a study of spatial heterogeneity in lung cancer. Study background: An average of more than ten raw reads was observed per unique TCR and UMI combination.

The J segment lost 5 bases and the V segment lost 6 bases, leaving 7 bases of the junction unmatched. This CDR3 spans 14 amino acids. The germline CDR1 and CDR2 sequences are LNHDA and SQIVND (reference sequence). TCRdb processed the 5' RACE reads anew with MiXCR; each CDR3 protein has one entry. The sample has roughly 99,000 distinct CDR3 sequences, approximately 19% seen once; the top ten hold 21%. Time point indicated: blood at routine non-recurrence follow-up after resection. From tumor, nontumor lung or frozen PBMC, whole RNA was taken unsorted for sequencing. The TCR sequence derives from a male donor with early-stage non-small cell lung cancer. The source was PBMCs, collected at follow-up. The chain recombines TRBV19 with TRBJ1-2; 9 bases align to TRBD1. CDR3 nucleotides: TGTGCCAGTAGCCGAAAACAGGGGGCGTATGGCTACACCTTC. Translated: CASSRKQGAYGYTF.